The clone carrying this T cell receptor beta chain came up a few times. The data were taken from a study of cytomegalovirus exposure and HLA in healthy donors. With V trimmed by 6 bases and J by 2 bases, 3 bases remained unmatched. CDR1 is MNHNY, CDR2 SVGAGI, per germline (reference sequence). There are 14 residues in the CDR3. The PCR contained 60 Vbeta and 13 Jbeta primers. Repertoires were generated with immunoSEQ multiplex PCR, while TCRdb's copy carries only in-frame clones and drops some. In the table there are about 100,000 clones, about 80% of which are singletons. The V gene is TRBV6-6, the J gene TRBJ1-2; 10 positions agree with TRBD1. This TCR derives from a man in his forties in good health and CMV-seronegative. Material: PBMCs. CDR3 nucleotide sequence: TGTGCCAGCAGATCGGGACAGGGGAACTATGGCTACACCTTC. This sequence encodes CASRSGQGNYGYTF.